This T cell receptor beta chain was profiled in a study of blood T cell repertoires in COVID-19. In the authors' workflow: The assay estimated nucleated cells by amplifying reference gene primers. Using immunoSEQ multiplex PCR, the repertoire was profiled, and TCRdb retains in-frame clones only, with some absent. V and J calls and clone size are as listed in that table; D and trimming were resolved from the DNA. This table has tens of thousands of clones, more than 75% appearing once. This sequence was found in a woman older than 75 with active COVID-19. Sequenced input: peripheral blood.

CDR3 region: CASSLGNRVEAEAFF. The DNA of the CDR3 is TGTGCCAGCAGTCTAGGGAACAGGGTGGAGGCTGAAGCTTTCTTT. V is TRBV28 and J is TRBJ1-1; D perhaps matches TRBD1 (6 bases). CDR3 length equals 15 residues. Trimming took off 5 bases at V and 6 bases at J, with 19 bases between the two ends. CDR1 is MDHEN, CDR2 SYDVKM, per germline.